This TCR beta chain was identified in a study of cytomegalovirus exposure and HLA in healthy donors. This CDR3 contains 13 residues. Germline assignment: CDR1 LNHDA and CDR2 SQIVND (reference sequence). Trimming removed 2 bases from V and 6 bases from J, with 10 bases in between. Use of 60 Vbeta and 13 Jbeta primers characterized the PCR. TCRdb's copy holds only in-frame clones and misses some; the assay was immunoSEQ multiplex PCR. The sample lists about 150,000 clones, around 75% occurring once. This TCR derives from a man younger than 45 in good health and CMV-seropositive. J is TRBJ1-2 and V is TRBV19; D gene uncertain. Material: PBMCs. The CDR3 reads CASSITLLDGYTF. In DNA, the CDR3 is TGTGCCAGTAGTATAACACTCCTAGATGGCTACACCTTC. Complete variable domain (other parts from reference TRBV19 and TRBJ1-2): DGGITQSPKYLFRKEGQNVTLSCEQNLNHDAMYWYRQDPGQGLRLIYYSQIVNDFQKGDIAEGYSVSREKKESFPLTVTSAQKNPTAFYLCASSITLLDGYTFGSGTRLTVV.